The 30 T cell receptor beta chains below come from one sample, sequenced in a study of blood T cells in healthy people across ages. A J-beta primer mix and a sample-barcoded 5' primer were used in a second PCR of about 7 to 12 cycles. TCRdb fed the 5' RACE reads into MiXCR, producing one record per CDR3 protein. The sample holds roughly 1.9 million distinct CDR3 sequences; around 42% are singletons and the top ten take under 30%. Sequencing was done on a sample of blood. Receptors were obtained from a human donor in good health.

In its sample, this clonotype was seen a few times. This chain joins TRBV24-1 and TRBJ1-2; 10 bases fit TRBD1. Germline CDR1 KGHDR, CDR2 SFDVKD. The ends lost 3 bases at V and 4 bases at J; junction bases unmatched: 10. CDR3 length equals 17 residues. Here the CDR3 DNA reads TGTGCCACCAGTGATGAATCCGGGACAGGGGCGTTCTATGGCTACACCTTC. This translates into CATSDESGTGAFYGYTF.

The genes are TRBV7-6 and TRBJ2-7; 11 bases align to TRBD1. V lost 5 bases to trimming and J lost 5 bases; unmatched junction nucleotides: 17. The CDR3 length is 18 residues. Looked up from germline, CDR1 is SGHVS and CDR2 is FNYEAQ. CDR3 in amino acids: CASSPFTRTGGYRDEQYF. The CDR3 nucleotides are TGTGCCAGCAGCCCTTTCACACGGACAGGGGGCTATCGGGACGAGCAGTACTTC.

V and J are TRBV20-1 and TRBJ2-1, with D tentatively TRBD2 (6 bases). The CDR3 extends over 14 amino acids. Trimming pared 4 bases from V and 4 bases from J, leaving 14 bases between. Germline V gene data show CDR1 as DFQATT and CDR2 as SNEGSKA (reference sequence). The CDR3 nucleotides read TGCAGTGCTACGGGACTGGGGAATTACAATGAGCAGTTCTTC. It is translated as CSATGLGNYNEQFF.

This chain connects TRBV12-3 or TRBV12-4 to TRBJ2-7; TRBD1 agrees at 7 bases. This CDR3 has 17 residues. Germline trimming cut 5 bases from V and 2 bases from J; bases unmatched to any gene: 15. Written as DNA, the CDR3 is TGTGCCAGCAGTCCTTCCGGACAGGTTGAGCGCCCCTACGAGCAGTACTTC. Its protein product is CASSPSGQVERPYEQYF.

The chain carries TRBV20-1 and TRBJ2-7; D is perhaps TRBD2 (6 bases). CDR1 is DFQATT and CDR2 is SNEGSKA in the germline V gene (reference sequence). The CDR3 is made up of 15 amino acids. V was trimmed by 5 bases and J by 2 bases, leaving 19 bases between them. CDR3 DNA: TGCAGTGCTCTTGATAGTAGCGGATTAACCTACGAGCAGTACTTC. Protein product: CSALDSSGLTYEQYF.

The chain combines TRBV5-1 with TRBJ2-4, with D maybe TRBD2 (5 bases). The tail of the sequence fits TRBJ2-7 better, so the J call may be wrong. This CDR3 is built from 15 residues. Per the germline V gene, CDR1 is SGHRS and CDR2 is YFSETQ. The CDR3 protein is CASSLFQYGTYEQYF. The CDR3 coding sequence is TGCGCCAGCAGCTTATTTCAGTACGGGACCTACGAGCAGTACTTC.

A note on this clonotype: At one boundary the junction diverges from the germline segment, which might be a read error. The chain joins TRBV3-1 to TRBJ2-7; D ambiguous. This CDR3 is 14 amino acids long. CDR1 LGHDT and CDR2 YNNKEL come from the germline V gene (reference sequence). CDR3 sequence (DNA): TGTGCCAACAGCCAAGGTGGTTTGGCCTACGAGCAGTACTTC. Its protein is CANSQGGLAYEQYF.

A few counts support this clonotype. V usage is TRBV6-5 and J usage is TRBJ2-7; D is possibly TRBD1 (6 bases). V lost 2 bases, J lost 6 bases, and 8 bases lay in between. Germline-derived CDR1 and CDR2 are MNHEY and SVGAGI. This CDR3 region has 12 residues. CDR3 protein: CASSYQTGEQYF. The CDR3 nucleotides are TGTGCCAGCAGTTACCAGACAGGCGAGCAGTACTTC.

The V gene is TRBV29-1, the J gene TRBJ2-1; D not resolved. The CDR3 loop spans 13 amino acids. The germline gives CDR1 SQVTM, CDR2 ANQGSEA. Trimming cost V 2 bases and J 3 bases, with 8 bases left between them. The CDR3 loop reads CSVEPSSYNEQFF. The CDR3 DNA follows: TGCAGCGTTGAACCTAGTAGCTACAATGAGCAGTTCTTC.

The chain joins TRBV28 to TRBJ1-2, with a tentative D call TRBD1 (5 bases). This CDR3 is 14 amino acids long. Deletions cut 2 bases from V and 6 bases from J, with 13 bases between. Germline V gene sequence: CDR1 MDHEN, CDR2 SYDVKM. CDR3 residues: CASSLAGALNGYTF. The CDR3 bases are TGTGCCAGCAGTTTAGCCGGGGCTCTTAATGGCTACACCTTC.

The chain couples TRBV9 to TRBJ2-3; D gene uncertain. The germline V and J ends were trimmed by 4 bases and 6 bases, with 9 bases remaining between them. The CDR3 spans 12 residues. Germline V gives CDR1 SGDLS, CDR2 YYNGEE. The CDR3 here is CASSSNPDTQYF. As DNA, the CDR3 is TGTGCCAGCAGCTCCAACCCCGATACGCAGTATTTT.

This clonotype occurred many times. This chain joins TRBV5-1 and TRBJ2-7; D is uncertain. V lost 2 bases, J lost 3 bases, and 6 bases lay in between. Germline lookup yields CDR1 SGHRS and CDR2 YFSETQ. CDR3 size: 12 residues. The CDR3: CASSFDRYEQYF. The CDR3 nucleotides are TGCGCCAGCAGCTTTGATCGCTACGAGCAGTACTTC.

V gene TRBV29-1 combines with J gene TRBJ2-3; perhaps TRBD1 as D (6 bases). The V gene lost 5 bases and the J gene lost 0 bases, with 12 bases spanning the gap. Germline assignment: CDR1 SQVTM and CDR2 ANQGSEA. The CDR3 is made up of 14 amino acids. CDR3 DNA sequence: TGCAGCGTTAAGGGGGAAATAAGCACAGATACGCAGTATTTT. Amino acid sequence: CSVKGEISTDTQYF.

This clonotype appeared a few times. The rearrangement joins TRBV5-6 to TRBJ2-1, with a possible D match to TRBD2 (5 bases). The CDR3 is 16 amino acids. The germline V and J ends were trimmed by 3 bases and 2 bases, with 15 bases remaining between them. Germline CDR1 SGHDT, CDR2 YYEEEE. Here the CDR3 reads CASSSGPAVTYNEQFF. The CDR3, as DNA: TGTGCCAGCAGCTCGGGTCCAGCGGTGACCTACAATGAGCAGTTCTTC.

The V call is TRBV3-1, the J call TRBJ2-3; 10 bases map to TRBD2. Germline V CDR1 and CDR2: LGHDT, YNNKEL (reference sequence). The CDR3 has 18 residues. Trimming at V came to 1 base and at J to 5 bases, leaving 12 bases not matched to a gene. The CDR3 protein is CASSQVLRSGGAEDTQYF. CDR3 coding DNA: TGTGCCAGCAGCCAAGTACTTCGGAGCGGGGGGGCCGAAGATACGCAGTATTTT.

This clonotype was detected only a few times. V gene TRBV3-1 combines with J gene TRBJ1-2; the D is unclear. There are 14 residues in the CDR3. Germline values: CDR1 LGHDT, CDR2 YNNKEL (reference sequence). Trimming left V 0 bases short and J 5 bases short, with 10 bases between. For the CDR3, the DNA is TGTGCCAGCAGCCAAGATACAACCCGTTATGGCTACACCTTC. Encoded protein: CASSQDTTRYGYTF. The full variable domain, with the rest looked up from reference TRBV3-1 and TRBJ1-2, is DTAVSQTPKYLVTQMGNDKSIKCEQNLGHDTMYWYKQDSKKFLKIMFSYNNKELIINETVPNRFSPKSPDKAHLNLHINSLELGDSAVYFCASSQDTTRYGYTFGSGTRLTVV.

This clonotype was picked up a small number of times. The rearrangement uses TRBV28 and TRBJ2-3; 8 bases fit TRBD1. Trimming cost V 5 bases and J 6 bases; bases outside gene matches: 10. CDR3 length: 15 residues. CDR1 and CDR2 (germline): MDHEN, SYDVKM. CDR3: CASSLLGQDSDTQYF. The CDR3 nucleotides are TGTGCCAGCAGTCTGCTGGGACAGGACTCCGATACGCAGTATTTT.

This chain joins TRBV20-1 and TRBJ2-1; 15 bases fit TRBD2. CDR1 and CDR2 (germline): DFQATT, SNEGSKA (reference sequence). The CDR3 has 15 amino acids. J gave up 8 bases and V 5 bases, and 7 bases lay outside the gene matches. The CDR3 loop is CSAGSGLAGGYEQFF. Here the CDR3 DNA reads TGCAGTGCTGGCTCCGGACTAGCGGGGGGGTATGAGCAGTTCTTC.

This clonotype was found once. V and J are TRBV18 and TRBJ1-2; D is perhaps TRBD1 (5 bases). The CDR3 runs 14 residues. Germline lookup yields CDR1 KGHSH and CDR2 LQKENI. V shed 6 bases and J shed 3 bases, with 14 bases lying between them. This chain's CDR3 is CASSHGSRDYGYTF. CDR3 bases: TGTGCCAGCTCTCACGGGTCCAGGGACTATGGCTACACCTTC.

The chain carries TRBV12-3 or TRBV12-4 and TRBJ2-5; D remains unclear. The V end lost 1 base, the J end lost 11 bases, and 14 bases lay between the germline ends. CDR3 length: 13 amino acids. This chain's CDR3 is CASSLGQPNEQYF. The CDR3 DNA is TGTGCCAGCAGTTTAGGGCAGCCCAATGAGCAGTACTTC.

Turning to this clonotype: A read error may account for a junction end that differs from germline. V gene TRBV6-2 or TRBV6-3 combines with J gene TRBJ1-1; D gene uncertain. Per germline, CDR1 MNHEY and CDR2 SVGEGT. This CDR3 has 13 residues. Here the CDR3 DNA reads TGTGCCAACAGTTACGGACGGAACACTGAAGCTTTCTTT. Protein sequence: CANSYGRNTEAFF.

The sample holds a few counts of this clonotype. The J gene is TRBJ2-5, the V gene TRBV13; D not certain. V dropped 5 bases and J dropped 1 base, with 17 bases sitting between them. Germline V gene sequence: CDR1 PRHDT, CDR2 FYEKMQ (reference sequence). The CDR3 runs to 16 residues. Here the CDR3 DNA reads TGTGCCAGCAGCATAAAGTTTACCGGTCTCCAAGAGACCCAGTACTTC. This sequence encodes CASSIKFTGLQETQYF.

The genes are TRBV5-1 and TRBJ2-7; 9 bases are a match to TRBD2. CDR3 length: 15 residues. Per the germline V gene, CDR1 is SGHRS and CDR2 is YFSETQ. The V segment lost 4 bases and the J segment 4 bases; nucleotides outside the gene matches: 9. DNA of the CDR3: TGCGCCAGCAGCCTACCCAGCGGGGGGTGTTACGAGCAGTACTTC. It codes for CASSLPSGGCYEQYF.

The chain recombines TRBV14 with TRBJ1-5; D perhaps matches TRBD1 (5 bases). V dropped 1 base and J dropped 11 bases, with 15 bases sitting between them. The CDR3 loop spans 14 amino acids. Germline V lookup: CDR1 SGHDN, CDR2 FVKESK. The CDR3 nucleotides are TGTGCCAGCAGCCAAGCCTCAGACGGGGGTACCCAGCATTTT. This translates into CASSQASDGGTQHF. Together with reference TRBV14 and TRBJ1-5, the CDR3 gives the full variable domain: EAGVTQFPSHSVIEKGQTVTLRCDPISGHDNLYWYRRVMGKEIKFLLHFVKESKQDESGMPNNRFLAERTGGTYSTLKVQPAELEDSGVYFCASSQASDGGTQHFGDGTRLSIL.

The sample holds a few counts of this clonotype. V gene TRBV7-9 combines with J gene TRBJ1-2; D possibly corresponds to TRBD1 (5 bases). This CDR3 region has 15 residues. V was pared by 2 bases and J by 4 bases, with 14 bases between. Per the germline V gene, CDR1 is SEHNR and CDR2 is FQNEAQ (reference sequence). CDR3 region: CASSLRDSSLYGYTF. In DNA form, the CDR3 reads TGTGCCAGCAGCTTAAGGGACTCCTCGCTCTATGGCTACACCTTC.

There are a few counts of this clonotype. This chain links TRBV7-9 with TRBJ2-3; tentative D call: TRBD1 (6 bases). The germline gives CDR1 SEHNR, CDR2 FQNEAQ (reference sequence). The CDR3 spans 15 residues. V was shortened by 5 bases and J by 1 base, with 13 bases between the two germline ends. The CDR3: CASSNRQEGTDTQYF. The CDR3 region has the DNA TGTGCCAGCAGCAACAGACAGGAGGGCACAGATACGCAGTATTTT.

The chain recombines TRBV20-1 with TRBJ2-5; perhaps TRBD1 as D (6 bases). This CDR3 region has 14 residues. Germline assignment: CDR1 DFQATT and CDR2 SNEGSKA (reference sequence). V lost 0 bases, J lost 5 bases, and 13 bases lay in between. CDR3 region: CSARDPTGYETQYF. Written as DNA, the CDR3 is TGCAGTGCTAGAGATCCTACAGGGTACGAGACCCAGTACTTC.

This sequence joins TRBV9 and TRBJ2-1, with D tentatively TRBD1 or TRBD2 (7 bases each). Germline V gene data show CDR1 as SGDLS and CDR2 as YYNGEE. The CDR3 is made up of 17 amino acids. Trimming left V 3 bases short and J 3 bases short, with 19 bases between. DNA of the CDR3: TGTGCCAGCAGCGAGGGGTCCAGGGGGGGCCTCTACAATGAGCAGTTCTTC. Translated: CASSEGSRGGLYNEQFF.

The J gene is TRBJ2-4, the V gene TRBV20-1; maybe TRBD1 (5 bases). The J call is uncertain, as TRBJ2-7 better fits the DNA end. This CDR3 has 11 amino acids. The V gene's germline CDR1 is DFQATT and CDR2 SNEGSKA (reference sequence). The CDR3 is CSARVGDEQYF. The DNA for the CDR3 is TGCAGTGCTAGGGTAGGGGACGAGCAGTACTTC.

Here the CDR3 DNA reads TGCAGCGGCCGGGGGCCCATCACAGATACGCAGTATTTT. This translates into CSGRGPITDTQYF. This sequence joins TRBV29-1 and TRBJ2-3; D possibly uses TRBD1 or TRBD2 (6 bases each). Germline loops: CDR1 SQVTM, CDR2 ANQGSEA. Trimming took off 7 bases at V and 2 bases at J, with 13 bases between the two ends. The CDR3 has 13 amino acids.